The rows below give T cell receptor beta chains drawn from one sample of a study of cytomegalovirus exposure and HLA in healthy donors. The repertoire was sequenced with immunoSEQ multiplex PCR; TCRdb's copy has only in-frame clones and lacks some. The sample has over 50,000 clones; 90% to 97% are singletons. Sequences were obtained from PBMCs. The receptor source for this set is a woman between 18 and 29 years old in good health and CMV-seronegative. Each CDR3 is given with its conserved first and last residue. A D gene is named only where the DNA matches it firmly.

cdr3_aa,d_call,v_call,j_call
CASSETWTEAFF,.,TRBV6-1,TRBJ1-1
CASSVGRLAETNEQFF,TRBD2,TRBV2,TRBJ2-1
CASSLGGGKGDTQYF,TRBD2,TRBV11-3,TRBJ2-3
CASSNQVRIQYF,.,TRBV11-1,TRBJ2-4
CASSYSPGGNQPQHF,.,TRBV6-5,TRBJ1-5
CASSLGGVWTQYF,.,TRBV5-6,TRBJ2-5
CASSVTFLYGYTF,.,TRBV2,TRBJ1-2
CATRPDLGGNTIYF,.,TRBV10-3,TRBJ1-3
CASSLGGYSSYNEQFF,.,TRBV7-2,TRBJ2-1
CASSLGTGDYNEQFF,TRBD1,TRBV7-3,TRBJ2-1
CASSPRELPEQYF,.,TRBV28,TRBJ2-7
CASRRPGTVRYGYTF,TRBD1,TRBV6-5,TRBJ1-2
CASSFEGQGFYNEQFF,TRBD1,TRBV5-1,TRBJ2-1
CASSLFSGRPQETQYF,TRBD2,TRBV28,TRBJ2-5
CASSIAEGLAGAPAKNIQYF,TRBD2,TRBV19,TRBJ2-4
CASSLSGGGSFYNEQFF,TRBD2,TRBV28,TRBJ2-1
CASSFGRSGANVLTF,.,TRBV27,TRBJ2-6
CASSRPGGGIQYF,TRBD2,TRBV28,TRBJ2-4
CASSPGQGGTQYF,TRBD1,TRBV6-5,TRBJ2-5
CASSRGGQETQYF,TRBD2,TRBV19,TRBJ2-5
CATQRGGYNEQFF,.,TRBV15,TRBJ2-1
CASSPGGGSYEQYF,.,TRBV5-1,TRBJ2-7
CASSFRGSLGDTQYF,.,TRBV7-2,TRBJ2-3
CASSRGQGARGGELFF,TRBD1,TRBV7-9,TRBJ2-2
CASSVDSYSTNEKLFF,.,TRBV6-1,TRBJ1-4
CASAPGLARSYEQYF,.,TRBV7-2,TRBJ2-7
CASSVALAGTPQETQYF,TRBD2,TRBV9,TRBJ2-5
CASKLWGTSYGYTF,.,TRBV27,TRBJ1-2
CASSQDVGTGAEKLFF,TRBD1,TRBV4-2,TRBJ1-4
CASSQDGPPGQGTDTQYF,TRBD1,TRBV4-1,TRBJ2-3